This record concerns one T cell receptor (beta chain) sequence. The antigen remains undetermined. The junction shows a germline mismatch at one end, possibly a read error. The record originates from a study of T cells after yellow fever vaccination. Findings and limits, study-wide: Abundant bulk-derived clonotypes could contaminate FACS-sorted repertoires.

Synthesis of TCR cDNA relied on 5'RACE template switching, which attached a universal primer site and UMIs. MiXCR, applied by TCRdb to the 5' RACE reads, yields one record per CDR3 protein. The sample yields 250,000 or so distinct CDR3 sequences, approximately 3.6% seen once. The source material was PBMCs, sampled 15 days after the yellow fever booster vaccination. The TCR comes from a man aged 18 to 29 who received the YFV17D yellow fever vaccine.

CDR3 DNA sequence: TGTGCCAGCAGCTTATTGGAGAGCCAGTACTTC. The encoded protein is CASSLLESQYF. This sequence joins TRBV7-9 and TRBJ2-5; no definite D call. In germline, CDR1 is SEHNR, CDR2 FQNEAQ (reference sequence). The CDR3 sequence is 11 residues long.